These 4 T cell receptor beta chains were sequenced from one sample in a study of early T cells in non-severe SARS-CoV-2 infection. Via MiXCR, TCRdb re-called the 5' RACE reads, giving one row per CDR3 protein. The table includes around 60,000 distinct CDR3 sequences, about 13% detected once. Sample: whole blood. The receptors derive from an adult who was a healthcare worker with PCR-confirmed SARS-CoV-2 infection or an uninfected control (not recorded which).

This clonotype was seen at least ten times. The rearrangement uses TRBV4-3 and TRBJ1-5; D gene unclear. V was shortened by 0 bases and J by 9 bases, with 9 bases between the two germline ends. The CDR3 consists of 13 residues. Germline CDR1 reads LGHNA; CDR2 reads YSLEER. The CDR3 region has the DNA TGCGCCAGCAGCCAAGAAATAAGGTGGCCCCAGCATTTT. Protein: CASSQEIRWPQHF.

This clonotype was observed many times. The CDR3 sequence: CASSPTGSTDTQYF. The CDR3 coding sequence is TGTGCCAGCAGTCCGACAGGGAGCACAGATACGCAGTATTTT. V is TRBV6-5 and J is TRBJ2-3; TRBD1 agrees at 7 bases. The CDR3 covers 14 residues. The V gene's germline CDR1 is MNHEY and CDR2 SVGAGI. The trim removed 5 bases at V and 0 bases at J, leaving 2 bases unmatched.

The chain has TRBV27 and TRBJ2-7; D might be TRBD1 (5 bases). From germline, CDR1 is MNHEY and CDR2 SMNVEV (reference sequence). The CDR3 is 14 residues long. The germline V and J ends were trimmed by 5 bases and 0 bases, with 11 bases remaining between them. In DNA, the CDR3 is TGTGCCAGCAGTCCTGGACACCGCTCCTACGAGCAGTACTTC. As protein: CASSPGHRSYEQYF.

This chain links TRBV9 with TRBJ1-1; no reliable D call. Trimming pared 6 bases from V and 0 bases from J, leaving 15 bases between. The CDR3 runs 15 residues. The germline gives CDR1 SGDLS, CDR2 YYNGEE. The CDR3 DNA reads TGTGCCAGCACTCCCGCCGGGCAGTTGAACACTGAAGCTTTCTTT. Translation gives CASTPAGQLNTEAFF.